The 26 T cell receptor beta chains reported below all come from one sample, sequenced in a study of T cells in Graves' hyperthyroidism and ophthalmopathy. TCR beta CDR3 sequences were amplified from RNA transcripts. The TCR CDR3 first-round RT-PCR relied on the HTBI primer set. Via MiXCR, TCRdb re-called the multiplex PCR reads, giving one row per CDR3 protein. The sample lists about 510,000 distinct CDR3 sequences; 46% were seen once. Specimen: peripheral blood or thyroid tissue (not recorded which). These receptors came from an adult woman with Graves' disease, either hyperthyroidism or ophthalmopathy (not recorded which).

V usage is TRBV25-1 and J usage is TRBJ2-5, with D hard to call. V was trimmed by 2 bases and J by 5 bases, leaving 18 bases between them. The CDR3 loop spans 16 amino acids. The germline CDR1 and CDR2 sequences are MGHDK and SYGVNS. The CDR3 loop reads CASSERPPGVEETQYF. For the CDR3, the DNA is TGTGCCAGCAGTGAAAGACCCCCAGGCGTCGAGGAGACCCAGTACTTC.

This clonotype was detected only a few times. The chain is built from TRBV25-1 and TRBJ2-7; D is ambiguous. Germline V CDR1 and CDR2: MGHDK, SYGVNS. V was pared by 5 bases and J by 7 bases, with 15 bases between. This CDR3 is built from 13 residues. The CDR3 reads CASSTGPPREQYF. CDR3 bases: TGTGCCAGCAGTACCGGACCGCCTCGGGAGCAGTACTTC.

Remarks on this clonotype: This may arise from a read error, as a much more abundant clone is one base away. The chain joins TRBV19 to TRBJ1-1; D remains ambiguous. Germline CDR1 and CDR2: LNHDA and SQIVND (reference sequence). The CDR3 is 13 residues long. CDR3 DNA sequence: TGTGCCAGTAGTCTAACGGCGGGCACTGAAGTTTTCTTT. Translated: CASSLTAGTEVFF.

This clonotype was found once. A much larger clone differs from this one at a single base, so this may be a read error. The chain has TRBV11-1 and TRBJ1-1, with D hard to call. In germline, CDR1 is SGHAT, CDR2 FQDESV (reference sequence). The CDR3 runs 15 residues. The CDR3 bases are TGTGCCAGCAGTCTCTCTATAGGAGCGAACACTGAAGCTCTCTTT. Translation gives CASSLSIGANTEALF.

The chain joins TRBV7-2 to TRBJ1-6; D unclear. The CDR3 length is 15 residues. V lost 4 bases, J lost 0 bases, and 7 bases lay in between. Germline loops: CDR1 SGHTA, CDR2 FQGNSA. The CDR3 protein is CASSSSGSYNSPLHF. The DNA of the CDR3 is TGTGCCAGCAGCTCAAGCGGCTCCTATAATTCACCCCTCCACTTT.

This clonotype showed up just a few times. CDR3 region: CSVELRQGAEAFF. The CDR3 bases are TGCAGCGTTGAATTGCGTCAGGGGGCCGAAGCTTTCTTT. The chain employs TRBV29-1 and TRBJ1-1, with 8 bases that match TRBD1. Germline CDR1 and CDR2: SQVTM and ANQGSEA. This CDR3 has 13 amino acids. The V and J ends lost 2 bases and 8 bases, in that order; junction bases with no gene match: 7. Looking up the rest from reference TRBV29-1 and TRBJ1-1 gives the full variable domain: SAVISQKPSRDICQRGTSLTIQCQVDSQVTMMFWYRQQPGQSLTLIATANQGSEATYESGFVIDKFPISRPNLTFSTLTVSNMSPEDSSIYLCSVELRQGAEAFFGQGTRLTVV.

V and J are TRBV19 and TRBJ1-4; 7 bases map to TRBD1. Germline CDR1 reads LNHDA; CDR2 reads SQIVND (reference sequence). The CDR3 length is 14 residues. Trimming at V came to 6 bases and at J to 7 bases, leaving 8 bases not matched to a gene. CDR3 sequence: CASRRQGRAEKLFF. The CDR3 nucleotides are TGTGCCAGTAGGCGACAGGGTCGCGCTGAAAAACTGTTTTTT.

The table lists this clonotype with many counts. V usage is TRBV12-3 or TRBV12-4 and J usage is TRBJ1-2; no clear D gene. The CDR3 totals 17 residues. Trimming removed 3 bases at V and 0 bases at J, with 17 bases between. The CDR3 DNA reads as TGTGCCAGCAGTTTCGGTGGCCTAGGTTCTCCTAACTATGGCTACACCTTC. It translates to CASSFGGLGSPNYGYTF.

The chain recombines TRBV6-5 with TRBJ1-2; TRBD1 aligns across 12 bases. Germline CDR1 is MNHEY and CDR2 is SVGAGI. The ends lost 4 bases at V and 5 bases at J; junction bases unmatched: 8. The CDR3 loop spans 16 amino acids. In DNA, the CDR3 is TGTGCCAGCAGTTCCGGGACAGGGGGCGCCGGGTATGGCTACACCTTC. It specifies CASSSGTGGAGYGYTF.

V is TRBV25-1 and J is TRBJ2-3; perhaps TRBD2 as D (5 bases). The germline V gene has CDR1 MGHDK and CDR2 SYGVNS. The CDR3 is 16 residues long. V was cut by 3 bases and J by 0 bases, with 13 bases left in between. CDR3 loop: CASSEGFGKSTDTQYF. The CDR3 coding sequence is TGTGCCAGCAGTGAGGGATTCGGGAAGAGCACAGATACGCAGTATTTT. Full variable domain (rest looked up from reference TRBV25-1 and TRBJ2-3): EADIYQTPRYLVIGTGKKITLECSQTMGHDKMYWYQQDPGMELHLIHYSYGVNSTEKGDLSSESTVSRIRTEHFPLTLESARPSHTSQYLCASSEGFGKSTDTQYFGPGTRLTVL.

There are many counts of this clonotype. V is TRBV20-1 and J is TRBJ2-7; 13 bases are a match to TRBD2. The length of the CDR3 is 15 residues. V shed 4 bases and J 2 bases; nucleotides not matched to a gene: 5. Germline assignment: CDR1 DFQATT and CDR2 SNEGSKA (reference sequence). CDR3 coding DNA: TGCAGTGCTACCGCGACTAGCGGGAGGACCTACGAGCAGTACTTC. This translates into CSATATSGRTYEQYF.

The rearrangement links TRBV6-2 or TRBV6-3 to TRBJ1-1; the D is unclear. Germline V gene sequence: CDR1 MNHEY, CDR2 SVGEGT. The ends were cut back, 2 bases at V and 3 bases at J, with 7 bases in the middle. The CDR3 totals 13 residues. The CDR3 DNA follows: TGTGCCAGCAGTTACAGGTTGGACACTGAAGCTTTCTTT. This gives the protein CASSYRLDTEAFF.

This chain joins TRBV24-1 and TRBJ2-5; D not resolved. The CDR3 sequence is 11 residues long. V shed 0 bases and J shed 6 bases, with 1 base lying between them. Germline V lookup: CDR1 KGHDR, CDR2 SFDVKD. CDR3 sequence: CATSDLKTQYF. The CDR3 region has the DNA TGTGCCACCAGTGATTTGAAGACCCAGTACTTC.

The chain employs TRBV6-2 or TRBV6-3 and TRBJ1-6, with D unresolved. The V and J ends lost 3 bases and 10 bases respectively, with 16 bases between them. Germline CDR1 is MNHEY and CDR2 is SVGEGT. The CDR3 extends over 15 amino acids. The CDR3 is CASSYNGPDWSPLHF. CDR3 bases: TGTGCCAGCAGTTATAATGGACCAGATTGGTCACCCCTCCACTTT.

This clonotype was recorded many times. The chain recombines TRBV29-1 with TRBJ2-7, with 7 positions matching TRBD1. CDR3 length: 12 residues. V was pared by 6 bases and J by 3 bases, with 5 bases of the junction left unmatched. Looked up from germline, CDR1 is SQVTM and CDR2 is ANQGSEA. This CDR3 is CSVGWDSYEQYF. The CDR3 region has the DNA TGCAGCGTGGGATGGGACAGCTACGAGCAGTACTTC.

The table lists this clonotype with a few counts. The rearrangement uses TRBV10-3 and TRBJ1-5; D remains unclear. The CDR3 totals 15 residues. V shed 0 bases and J shed 6 bases, with 12 bases lying between them. Germline assignment: CDR1 ENHRY and CDR2 SYGVKD. The CDR3 DNA reads as TGTGCCATCAGTGAGTCGGGGAAAGGGCGTCAGCCCCAGCATTTT. Translated, it gives CAISESGKGRQPQHF.

This clonotype was detected many times. This chain joins TRBV7-9 and TRBJ1-4; TRBD1 matches at 8 bases. The germline gives CDR1 SEHNR, CDR2 FQNEAQ (reference sequence). V trimming: 5 bases; J trimming: 7 bases; junction bases outside the gene matches: 9. The CDR3 consists of 15 residues. This CDR3 reads CASSPADREPEKLFF. The CDR3 DNA is TGTGCCAGCAGCCCCGCGGACAGGGAACCTGAAAAACTGTTTTTT.

In this sample, this clonotype turned up many times. This chain uses TRBV5-1 with TRBJ2-2; TRBD1 or TRBD2 may be the D gene (5 bases each). CDR3 length: 16 residues. CDR1 is SGHRS and CDR2 is YFSETQ in the germline V gene. The V and J ends lost 7 bases and 4 bases respectively, with 20 bases between them. This CDR3 is CASGQGWQGVTGELFF. CDR3 nucleotides: TGCGCCAGCGGACAAGGGTGGCAGGGAGTCACCGGGGAGCTGTTTTTT. Full variable domain (rest looked up from reference TRBV5-1 and TRBJ2-2): KAGVTQTPRYLIKTRGQQVTLSCSPISGHRSVSWYQQTPGQGLQFLFEYFSETQRNKGNFPGRFSGRQFSNSRSEMNVSTLELGDSALYLCASGQGWQGVTGELFFGEGSRLTVL.

This clonotype has a single count. This chain uses TRBV9 with TRBJ2-7, with D possibly being TRBD1 (5 bases). In germline, CDR1 is SGDLS, CDR2 YYNGEE. This CDR3 contains 14 residues. V gave up 0 bases and J gave up 2 bases, with 9 bases separating them. The CDR3 reads CASSVGLTAYEQYF. DNA for the CDR3: TGTGCCAGCAGCGTAGGTCTGACAGCCTACGAGCAGTACTTC.

The V call is TRBV6-2 or TRBV6-3, the J call TRBJ1-1; perhaps TRBD1 as D (5 bases). The CDR3 is 15 residues long. V was cut by 5 bases and J by 1 base, with 14 bases left in between. CDR1 is MNHEY, CDR2 SVGEGT, per germline. The DNA of the CDR3 is TGTGCCAGCAGTGGGATCGACGGGGGGAACACTGAAGCTTTCTTT. It specifies CASSGIDGGNTEAFF.

This clonotype has a count of ten or more. CDR3 bases: TGTGCCAGCAGTCGGACAGGGGGCGGTTCACCCCTCCACTTT. Residues: CASSRTGGGSPLHF. V is TRBV25-1 and J is TRBJ1-6; 11 positions agree with TRBD1. The length of the CDR3 is 14 residues. Germline V gene lookup returns CDR1 MGHDK and CDR2 SYGVNS. Trimming at V came to 5 bases and at J to 9 bases, leaving 3 bases not matched to a gene.

Only a few counts were recorded for this clonotype. The chain couples TRBV4-1 to TRBJ1-1, with 9 bases identical to TRBD1. V shed 3 bases, J shed 7 bases, and the junction held 9 bases outside the gene matches. CDR3 length: 15 residues. Looked up from germline, CDR1 is MGHRA and CDR2 is YSYEKL. Written as DNA, the CDR3 is TGCGCCAGCAGCCACTCCGGGACAGGGTATCTTGAAGCTTTCTTT. Protein sequence: CASSHSGTGYLEAFF.

This clonotype occurred many times. The V call is TRBV7-8, the J call TRBJ2-7; 8 bases fit TRBD1. V shed 2 bases, J shed 1 base, and the junction held 7 bases outside the gene matches. CDR1 is SGHVS, CDR2 FQNEAQ, per germline. The CDR3 is 16 residues long. The DNA of the CDR3 is TGTGCCAGCAGCTTAAGTGGGACAGGAGTGTCCTACGAGCAGTACTTC. This gives the protein CASSLSGTGVSYEQYF.

This clonotype was seen at least ten times. V usage is TRBV19 and J usage is TRBJ1-1; 9 nucleotides align to TRBD1. The junction had 16 bases not matched to a gene; V was cut back by 7 bases and J by 7 bases. Germline CDR1 is LNHDA and CDR2 is SQIVND (reference sequence). The CDR3 covers 16 residues. CDR3 in DNA: TGTGCCAGTATTCTGGGACAGGGTGCTCGATCCGGTGAAGCTTTCTTT. It is translated as CASILGQGARSGEAFF.

This chain's CDR3 is CASSLLAGGGTGELFF. The CDR3 DNA sequence: TGTGCCAGCAGTTTATTAGCGGGAGGAGGTACCGGGGAGCTGTTTTTT. The chain joins TRBV11-2 to TRBJ2-2; 10 nucleotides align to TRBD2. Germline V gene lookup returns CDR1 SGHAT and CDR2 FQNNGV. The junction had 9 bases not matched to a gene; V was cut back by 6 bases and J by 5 bases. This CDR3 has 16 residues.

The chain recombines TRBV20-1 with TRBJ1-2, with D maybe TRBD1 (5 bases). The CDR3 length is 16 residues. V was trimmed by 3 bases and J by 6 bases, leaving 23 bases between them. Germline V gene lookup returns CDR1 DFQATT and CDR2 SNEGSKA (reference sequence). The CDR3: CSASAPSGGGYDGYTF. The DNA for the CDR3 is TGCAGTGCTAGTGCCCCTAGCGGGGGGGGGTACGATGGCTACACCTTC.